The clone carrying this T cell receptor beta chain was seen a few times. The antigen remains unidentified. TCRdb ran MiXCR on the 5' RACE reads and lists one entry per CDR3 protein. In the table there are around 150,000 distinct CDR3 sequences, about 7% of which are singletons. The data belong to a study of T cells after yellow fever vaccination. Study conclusions and caveats: Highly abundant clonotypes carried over from the bulk population could end up in FACS-sorted repertoires as contaminants. Though weaker, the secondary response peaked faster, on day 5 versus 15.

From germline, CDR1 is LGHNA and CDR2 YSLEER. The CDR3 consists of 15 residues. V shed 2 bases, J shed 8 bases, and the junction held 4 bases outside the gene matches. Sequencing was performed on CD4+ T cells sorted from PBMCs, taken 5 days after the first yellow fever vaccination. The receptor was isolated from a man in his late teens or twenties who received the YFV17D yellow fever vaccine. J is TRBJ2-1 and V is TRBV4-3; 12 bases are a match to TRBD1. CDR3 bases: TGCGCCAGCAGCCAACAGGGACAGGGGGCTTATGAGCAGTTCTTC. Encoded protein: CASSQQGQGAYEQFF.